The 2 T cell receptor beta chains in this list originate from one sample, sequenced in a study of tumor and adjacent non-tumor tissue in lung cancer. The template was RNA from unsorted bulk tissue. Distant lung tissue was collected more than 3 cm away from the tumor edge. A modified ARM-PCR protocol with three rounds of nested PCR amplified TCRbeta. MiXCR, run by TCRdb on the multiplex PCR reads, gives a single entry per CDR3 protein. The sample records approximately 47,000 distinct CDR3 sequences, about 68% being singletons. Sequencing input: distant non-tumor lung tissue. Receptor source: a woman aged 70-85 years with non-small cell lung cancer.

The chain links TRBV6-1 to TRBJ1-5, with D uncertain. Trimming removed 11 bases from V and 7 bases from J, with 18 bases in between. CDR3 length: 13 amino acids. Germline V gives CDR1 MNHNS, CDR2 SASEGT. This CDR3 is CADNLNGRQPQHF. The DNA of the CDR3 is TGTGCCGACAACCTGAACGGAAGACAGCCCCAGCATTTT.

Comments on this clonotype: One junction end does not reproduce the germline sequence, and a read error may be involved. The gene calls are TRBV6-5 and TRBJ1-2; tentative D call: TRBD1 (6 bases). This CDR3 has 16 residues. Per the germline V gene, CDR1 is MNHEY and CDR2 is SVGAGI. This CDR3 is CASSYQTGTRHYGYIF. CDR3 nucleotides: TGTGCCAGCAGTTATCAAACCGGGACACGTCACTATGGCTATATCTTC.